This T cell receptor beta chain was found in a study of T cells in Graves' hyperthyroidism and ophthalmopathy. Study-wide context: Peripheral blood was acquired at first diagnosis, ahead of any therapy whatsoever. Study conclusions and caveats: Clonotypes that were expanded in thyroid above 0.001 mostly appeared in blood too. The model's output predicted ophthalmopathy at a median of 6.5 months prior to onset.

The investigators amplified TCR beta CDR3 regions from RNA transcripts. The study used the HTBI primer set for a first-round RT-PCR of the TCR CDR3. TCRdb itself ran the multiplex PCR reads through MiXCR, one entry per CDR3 protein. The table includes about 270,000 distinct CDR3 sequences, 22% detected once. The CDR3 sequence is 16 residues long. With V trimmed by 3 bases and J by 8 bases, 13 bases remained unmatched. Germline CDR1 is LGHDT and CDR2 is YNNKEL (reference sequence). Diagnostic assessment was based on clinical symptoms, serum thyroxine and TRAb, thyroid ultrasound and orbital computed tomography. This clonotype was observed many times. Its antigen is not known.

The TCR comes from a man aged 25 to 40 with Graves' ophthalmopathy. Sequencing used blood. The rearrangement joins TRBV3-1 to TRBJ1-2, with 9 nucleotides matching TRBD1. The CDR3 loop is CASSQLVVQGAYGYTF. In DNA form, the CDR3 reads TGTGCCAGCAGCCAGCTAGTGGTACAGGGGGCTTACGGCTACACCTTC.